This T cell receptor (beta chain) comes out of a study of glioma-infiltrating T cells after dendritic cell vaccination. Study observations and caveats: Estimated pretreatment TIL content predicted outcome after dendritic cell vaccination.

In regard to this clone: Its target is not known.

Amplification used 60 V beta primers and 13 J beta primers. Libraries were prepared by immunoSEQ multiplex PCR; TCRdb keeps only in-frame clonotypes and omits some of them. The repertoire holds around 90,000 clones, more than 80% seen once, with 2% to 2.5% in the top ten. The V gene end was trimmed by 3 bases and the J gene end by 5 bases; junction bases not matched to a gene: 3. Germline-derived CDR1 and CDR2 are SGHRS and YFSETQ. The CDR3 spans 14 residues. Indicated time point: after dendritic cell vaccination, including at tumor progression/relapse. PBMC were collected before vaccination, two weeks after the third vaccination, and at progression.

The genes are TRBV5-1 and TRBJ2-7, with 12 nucleotides matching TRBD1. The receptor's source is a human donor with glioblastoma. This sample comprised blood, obtained after dendritic cell vaccination. The CDR3 protein is CASSSGTGGDEQYF. The CDR3 DNA follows: TGCGCCAGCAGCTCCGGGACAGGGGGCGACGAGCAGTACTTC. The full variable domain, rest sourced from reference TRBV5-1 and TRBJ2-7, is KAGVTQTPRYLIKTRGQQVTLSCSPISGHRSVSWYQQTPGQGLQFLFEYFSETQRNKGNFPGRFSGRQFSNSRSEMNVSTLELGDSALYLCASSSGTGGDEQYFGPGTRLTVT.